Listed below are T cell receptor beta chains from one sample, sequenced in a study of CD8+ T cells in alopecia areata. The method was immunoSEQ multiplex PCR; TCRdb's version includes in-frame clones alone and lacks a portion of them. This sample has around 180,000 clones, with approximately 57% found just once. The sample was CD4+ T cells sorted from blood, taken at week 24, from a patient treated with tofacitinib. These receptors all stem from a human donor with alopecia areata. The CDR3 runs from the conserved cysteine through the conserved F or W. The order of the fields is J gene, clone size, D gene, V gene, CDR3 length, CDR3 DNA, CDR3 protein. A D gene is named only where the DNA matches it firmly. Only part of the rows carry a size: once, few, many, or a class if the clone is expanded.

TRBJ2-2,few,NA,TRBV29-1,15,TGCAGCGTGACCATATGGGGGGGCCCTACCGGGGAGCTGTTTTTT,CSVTIWGGPTGELFF
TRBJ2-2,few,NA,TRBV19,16,TGTGCCAGTAGTCCCCCGGGTGGGGGAAGAGCCGGGGAGCTGTTTTTT,CASSPPGGGRAGELFF
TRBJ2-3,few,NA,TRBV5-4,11,TGTGCCAGCAGCTTGGGAGATACGCAGTATTTT,CASSLGDTQYF
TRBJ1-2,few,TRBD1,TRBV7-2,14,TGTGCCAGCAGCCCAGCAGGAGGGGGCTCTGGCTACACCTTC,CASSPAGGGSGYTF
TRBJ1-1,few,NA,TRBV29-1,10,TGCAGCGTTGCTGCTCTCGAAGCTTTCTTT,CSVAALEAFF
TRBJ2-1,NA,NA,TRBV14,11,TGTGCCAGCAGCAGGGATCGTGAGCAGTTCTTC,CASSRDREQFF
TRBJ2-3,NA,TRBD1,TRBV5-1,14,TGCGCCAGCAGCTCGACAGGGGGCACAGATACGCAGTATTTT,CASSSTGGTDTQYF
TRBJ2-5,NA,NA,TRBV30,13,TGTGCCTGGGGGACTGGGGGCCTGGAGACCCAGTACTTC,CAWGTGGLETQYF
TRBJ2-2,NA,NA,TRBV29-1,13,TGCAGCGTCAAGATCAGGGAAGGCGGGGAGCTGTTTTTT,CSVKIREGGELFF
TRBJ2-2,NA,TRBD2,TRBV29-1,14,TGCAGCGTTAGGACTAGCGGCGGGCCCGGGGAGCTGTTTTTT,CSVRTSGGPGELFF
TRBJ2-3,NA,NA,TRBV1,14,TGCACCAGCAGAGACAGCCGAAACACAGATACGCAGTATTTT,CTSRDSRNTDTQYF
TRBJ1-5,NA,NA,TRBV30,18,TGTGCCTGGAGTGTACGGGGACAAGGTTTGGGATTCAATCAGCCCCAGCATTTT,CAWSVRGQGLGFNQPQHF
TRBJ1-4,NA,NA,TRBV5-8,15,TGTGCCAGCAGCTTGGCCGGGTTGGTGGAAGAAAAACTGTTTTTT,CASSLAGLVEEKLFF
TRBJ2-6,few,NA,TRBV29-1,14,TGCAGCGTTGAATCCATCCCTGGGGCCAACGTCCTGACTTTC,CSVESIPGANVLTF
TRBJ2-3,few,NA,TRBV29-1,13,TGCAGCATCCGACCGCAGAGCACAGATACGCAGTATTTT,CSIRPQSTDTQYF
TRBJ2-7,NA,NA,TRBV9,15,TGTGCCAGCAGCGTAGAGGTTGGGGGCGGGGACGAGCAGTACTTC,CASSVEVGGGDEQYF
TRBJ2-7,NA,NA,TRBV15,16,TGTGCCACCAGCAGAGATGGGGGGGGCGCAACCTACGAGCAGTACTTC,CATSRDGGGATYEQYF
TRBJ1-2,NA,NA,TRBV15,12,TGTGCCACCAGCAGAGACGGCTATGGCTACACCTTC,CATSRDGYGYTF
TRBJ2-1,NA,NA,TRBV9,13,TGTGCCAGCAGCGTAGAAGGGGGAAATGAGCAGTTCTTC,CASSVEGGNEQFF
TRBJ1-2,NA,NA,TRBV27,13,TGTGCCAGCAGTTTAGCGGGCCCCTATGGCTACACCTTC,CASSLAGPYGYTF
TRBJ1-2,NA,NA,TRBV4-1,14,TGCGCCAGCCGACCCGTCGGGGGTCTGGGGGGCTACACCTTC,CASRPVGGLGGYTF
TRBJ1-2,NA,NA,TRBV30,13,TGTGCCTGGAGGGGGCCGTCTCTCTATGGCTACACCTTC,CAWRGPSLYGYTF
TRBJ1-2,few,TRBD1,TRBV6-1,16,TGTGCCAGCAGTGAATGGGGGACAGGGCAAGAGGTTGGCTACACCTTC,CASSEWGTGQEVGYTF
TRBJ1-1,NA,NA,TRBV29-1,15,TGCAGCTTATCCAATTCCGTGGCGTCGAACACTGAAGCTTTCTTT,CSLSNSVASNTEAFF
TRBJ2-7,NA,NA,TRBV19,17,TGTGCCAGTAGTATAAGTTCGGCGGGCTCCTTCGGCTACGAGCAGTACTTC,CASSISSAGSFGYEQYF
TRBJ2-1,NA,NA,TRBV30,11,TGTGCCTGGAGTCGAAACAATGAGCAGTTCTTC,CAWSRNNEQFF
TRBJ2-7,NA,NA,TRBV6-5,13,TGTGCCAGCATCAACACCCTGGGGGGCGAGCAGCACTTC,CASINTLGGEQHF
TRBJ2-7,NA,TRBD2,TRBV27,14,TGTGCCAGCAGTGCACTAGCGGCCCCCGGCGAGCAGTACTTC,CASSALAAPGEQYF
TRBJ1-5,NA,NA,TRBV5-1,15,TGCGCCAGCAGCCCGACCGGGATTAGCAATCAGCCCCAGCATTTT,CASSPTGISNQPQHF
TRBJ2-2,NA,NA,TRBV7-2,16,TGTGCCAGCAGCTTAAGATCCGGGAAGAACACCGGGGAGCTGTTTTTT,CASSLRSGKNTGELFF
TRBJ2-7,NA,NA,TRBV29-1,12,TGCAGCGTTGAGGACAGTTCTTACGAGCAGTACTTC,CSVEDSSYEQYF
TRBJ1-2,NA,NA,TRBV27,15,TGTGCCAGCAGTTTATCGGCGGGGAAGAGCTATGGCTACACCTTC,CASSLSAGKSYGYTF
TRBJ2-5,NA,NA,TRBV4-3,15,TGCGCCAGCAGCCAAGTATCGGGACCCCAAGAGACCCAGTACTTC,CASSQVSGPQETQYF
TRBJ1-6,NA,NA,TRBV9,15,TGTGCCAGCAGCGTGGGGGGGGATTTCAAATCACCCCTCCACTTT,CASSVGGDFKSPLHF
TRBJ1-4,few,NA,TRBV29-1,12,TGCAGCGGAGGCTCACCGGATGAAAAACTGTTTTTT,CSGGSPDEKLFF
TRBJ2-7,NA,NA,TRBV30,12,TGTGCCTGGAGTGAACAGGCCTACGAGCAGTACTTC,CAWSEQAYEQYF
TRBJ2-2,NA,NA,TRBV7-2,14,TGTGCCAGCAGCTTAGGGTCCTGGGCCGGGGAGCTGTTTTTT,CASSLGSWAGELFF